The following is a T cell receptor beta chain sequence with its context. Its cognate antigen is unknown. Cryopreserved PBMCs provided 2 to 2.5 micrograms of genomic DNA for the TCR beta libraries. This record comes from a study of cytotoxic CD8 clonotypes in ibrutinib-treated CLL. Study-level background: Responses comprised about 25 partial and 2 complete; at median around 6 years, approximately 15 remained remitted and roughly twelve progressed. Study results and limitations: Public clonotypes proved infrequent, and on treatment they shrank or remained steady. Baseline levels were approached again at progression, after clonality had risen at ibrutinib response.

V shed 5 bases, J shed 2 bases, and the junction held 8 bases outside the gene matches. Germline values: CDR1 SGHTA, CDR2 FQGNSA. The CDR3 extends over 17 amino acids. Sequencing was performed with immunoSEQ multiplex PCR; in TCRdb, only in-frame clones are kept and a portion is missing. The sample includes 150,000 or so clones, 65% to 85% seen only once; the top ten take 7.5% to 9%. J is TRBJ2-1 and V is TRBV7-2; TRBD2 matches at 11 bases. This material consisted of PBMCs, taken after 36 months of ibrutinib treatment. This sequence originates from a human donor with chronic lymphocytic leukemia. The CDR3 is CASSPQTSGMAYNEQFF. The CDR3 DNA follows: TGTGCCAGCAGCCCGCAGACTAGCGGGATGGCCTACAATGAGCAGTTCTTC.